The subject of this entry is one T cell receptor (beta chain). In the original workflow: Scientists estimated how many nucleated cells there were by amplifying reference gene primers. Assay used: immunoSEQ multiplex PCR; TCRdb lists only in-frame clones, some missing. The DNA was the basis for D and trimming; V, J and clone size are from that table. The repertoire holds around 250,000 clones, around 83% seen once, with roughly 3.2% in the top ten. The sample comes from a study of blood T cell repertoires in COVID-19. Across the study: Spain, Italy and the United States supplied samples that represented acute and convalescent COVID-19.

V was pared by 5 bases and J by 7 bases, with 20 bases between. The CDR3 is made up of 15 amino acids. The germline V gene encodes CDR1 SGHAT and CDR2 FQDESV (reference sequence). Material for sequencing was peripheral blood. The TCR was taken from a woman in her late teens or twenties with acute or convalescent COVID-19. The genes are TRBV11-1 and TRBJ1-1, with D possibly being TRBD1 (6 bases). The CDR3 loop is CASSPDRTSLNEAFF. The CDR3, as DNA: TGTGCCAGCAGCCCTGACAGGACCTCCCTCAATGAAGCTTTCTTT. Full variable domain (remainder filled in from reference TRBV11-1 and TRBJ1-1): EAEVAQSPRYKITEKSQAVAFWCDPISGHATLYWYRQILGQGPELLVQFQDESVVDDSQLPKDRFSAERLKGVDSTLKIQPAELGDSAMYLCASSPDRTSLNEAFFGQGTRLTVV.